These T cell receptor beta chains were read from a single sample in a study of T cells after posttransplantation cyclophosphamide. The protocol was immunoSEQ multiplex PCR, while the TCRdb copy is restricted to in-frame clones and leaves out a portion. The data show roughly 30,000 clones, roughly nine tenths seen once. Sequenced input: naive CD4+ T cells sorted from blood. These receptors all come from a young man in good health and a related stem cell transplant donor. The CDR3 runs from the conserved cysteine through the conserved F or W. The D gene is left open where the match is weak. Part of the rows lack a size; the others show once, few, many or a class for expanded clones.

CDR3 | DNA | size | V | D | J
CASGATSGGAWIRTQYF | TGTGCCAGCGGCGCGACTAGCGGGGGGGCTTGGATACGGACCCAGTACTTC | . | TRBV25-1 | TRBD2 | TRBJ2-5
CSVDRIKIKFEAFF | TGCAGCGTTGACAGGATCAAAATTAAGTTTGAAGCTTTCTTT | once | TRBV29-1 | . | TRBJ1-1
CASRATIRSYGYTF | TGTGCCAGCAGGGCGACAATACGAAGCTATGGCTACACCTTC | few | TRBV6-1 | . | TRBJ1-2
CASSPDRGSGNTIYF | TGTGCCAGCAGTCCCGATCGGGGCTCTGGAAACACCATATATTTT | . | TRBV25-1 | . | TRBJ1-3
CAISQQGSSVDEQYF | TGTGCCATCAGTCAGCAGGGGAGTTCGGTCGACGAGCAGTACTTC | . | TRBV10-3 | . | TRBJ2-7
CASSPGNIRTGELFF | TGTGCCAGCAGCCCGGGGAACATCCGCACCGGGGAGCTGTTTTTT | . | TRBV7-2 | . | TRBJ2-2
CAHQSRQGGGNEQFF | TGTGCCCATCAGTCGAGACAGGGGGGAGGTAATGAGCAGTTCTTC | . | TRBV10-3 | TRBD1 | TRBJ2-1
CASSGGGSGNTIYF | TGTGCCAGCAGCGGGGGGGGCTCTGGAAACACCATATATTTT | . | TRBV5-4 | . | TRBJ1-3
CASSGQFGEQYF | TGTGCCAGTAGCGGACAGTTTGGGGAGCAGTACTTC | few | TRBV19 | . | TRBJ2-7
CASSRDTEAFF | TGTGCCAGCAGTCGGGACACTGAAGCTTTCTTT | . | TRBV6-5 | . | TRBJ1-1
CASSQNRVGNEQFF | TGTGCCAGCAGTCAAAACAGGGTGGGCAATGAGCAGTTCTTC | . | TRBV7-9 | . | TRBJ2-1
CASSAQTGSNQPQHF | TGTGCCAGCAGTGCACAGACAGGTAGCAATCAGCCCCAGCATTTT | . | TRBV6-5 | . | TRBJ1-5
CASSIAGTTNEKLFF | TGTGCCAGTAGTATAGCGGGGACAACTAATGAAAAACTGTTTTTT | few | TRBV19 | . | TRBJ1-4
CASSALSGTTNTIYF | TGTGCCAGCAGTGCACTCTCCGGGACTACGAACACCATATATTTT | few | TRBV28 | . | TRBJ1-3
CASSQDSRSGAFF | TGTGCCAGCAGCCAAGATTCGAGGTCGGGAGCTTTCTTT | . | TRBV14 | . | TRBJ1-1
CASAGSSSKPYGYTF | TGTGCCAGTGCGGGTTCGTCAAGCAAACCCTATGGCTACACCTTC | . | TRBV19 | . | TRBJ1-2
CASSPGLALHSSTDTQYF | TGCGCCAGCAGCCCGGGACTAGCCCTCCATTCTAGCACAGATACGCAGTATTTT | . | TRBV5-1 | TRBD2 | TRBJ2-3